The 24 T cell receptor beta chains in this list originate from one sample, sequenced in a study of cytomegalovirus exposure and HLA in healthy donors (dated by TCRdb to 2016 to 2017). Library generation was performed with the immunoSEQ multiplex PCR assay. For the multiplex PCR, a mixture combining 60 forward primers for TCR Vbeta segments and 13 reverse primers for TCR Jbeta segments was used. TCRdb's version of the immuneACCESS table is confined to in-frame rearrangements and falls short of the full clone set. An unresolved V gene accounts for under half of the shortfall where checked; the remainder is of unknown origin. Recorded for this sample are roughly 100,000 clones; about three quarters of them occurred a single time. The ten largest account for roughly 8.6% of the sample. Sequences were obtained from PBMCs. These receptors came from a woman aged 40 to 55 in good health and CMV-seropositive.

This clone was detected only once. This sequence joins TRBV7-2 and TRBJ1-4, with D maybe TRBD1 (5 bases). Trimming took 5 bases from V and 7 from J, leaving 17 bases between them. Germline loops: CDR1 SGHTA, CDR2 FQGNSA. CDR3 length equals 15 residues. This CDR3 is CASSPYRQGAEKLFF. The CDR3 DNA reads as TGTGCCAGCAGCCCCTATAGGCAGGGTGCTGAAAAACTGTTTTTT.

The chain joins TRBV20-1 to TRBJ1-2; D is possibly TRBD1 (5 bases). CDR3 size: 11 residues. The V gene lost 2 bases and the J gene lost 7 bases, with 8 bases spanning the gap. The germline CDR1 and CDR2 sequences are DFQATT and SNEGSKA (reference sequence). Here the CDR3 DNA reads TGCAGTGCTAGACAGGGAACTGGCTACACCTTC. Translating it yields CSARQGTGYTF.

The chain employs TRBV28 and TRBJ1-4, with D uncertain. Germline loops: CDR1 MDHEN, CDR2 SYDVKM. CDR3 length: 16 residues. Trimming took off 6 bases at V and 6 bases at J, with 20 bases between the two ends. Here the CDR3 DNA reads TGTGCCAGCAGCGCCCCCACAGCAACCAACCATGAAAAACTGTTTTTT. Its protein is CASSAPTATNHEKLFF.

The rearrangement joins TRBV5-1 to TRBJ2-7; 9 bases align to TRBD1. The germline CDR1 and CDR2 sequences are SGHRS and YFSETQ. The CDR3 is 14 amino acids. J gave up 3 bases and V 0 bases, and 1 base lay outside the gene matches. CDR3 nucleotide sequence: TGCGCCAGCAGCTTGGGGGGACAGGGCTACGAGCAGTACTTC. Translating gives CASSLGGQGYEQYF. The full variable domain, rest sourced from reference TRBV5-1 and TRBJ2-7, is KAGVTQTPRYLIKTRGQQVTLSCSPISGHRSVSWYQQTPGQGLQFLFEYFSETQRNKGNFPGRFSGRQFSNSRSEMNVSTLELGDSALYLCASSLGGQGYEQYFGPGTRLTVT.

This chain uses TRBV19 with TRBJ1-2, with D possibly matching TRBD1 (5 bases). Trimming left V 3 bases short and J 8 bases short, with 10 bases between. The CDR3 consists of 12 residues. Germline V lookup: CDR1 LNHDA, CDR2 SQIVND (reference sequence). The CDR3 region has the DNA TGTGCCAGTAGTATGCGTACAGGAGGCTACACCTTC. This translates into CASSMRTGGYTF.

This clone appeared a few times. The J gene is TRBJ2-1, the V gene TRBV4-1, with 10 positions matching TRBD2. V trimming: 6 bases; J trimming: 5 bases; junction bases outside the gene matches: 7. This CDR3 comprises 15 residues. Germline-derived CDR1 and CDR2 are MGHRA and YSYEKL. CDR3 sequence reads: CASSESSGRNNEQFF. DNA for the CDR3: TGCGCCAGCAGTGAGTCTAGCGGGAGAAACAATGAGCAGTTCTTC.

The rearrangement links TRBV10-1 to TRBJ1-1; no definite D call. The V and J ends lost 7 bases and 3 bases respectively, with 15 bases between them. CDR1 is WNHNN and CDR2 is SYGVQD in the germline V gene (reference sequence). The CDR3 has 14 amino acids. The DNA for the CDR3 is TGCGCCAGCACCCGGGCCGCCGGGGACACTGAAGCTTTCTTT. Translated: CASTRAAGDTEAFF.

J is TRBJ1-6 and V is TRBV7-9; 10 bases align to TRBD1. With V trimmed by 4 bases and J by 8 bases, 8 bases remained unmatched. Germline-derived CDR1 and CDR2 are SEHNR and FQNEAQ (reference sequence). The CDR3 is 16 residues long. The CDR3: CASSSWRDRGHSPLHF. CDR3 nucleotide sequence: TGTGCCAGCAGCTCATGGAGAGACAGGGGGCATTCACCCCTCCACTTT.

The chain uses TRBV10-3 and TRBJ2-1; a possible D gene is TRBD1 (6 bases). This CDR3 spans 12 amino acids. CDR1 and CDR2 from the germline V gene are ENHRY and SYGVKD. Trimming stripped 5 bases from V and 9 bases from J, with 11 bases between. The CDR3 is CAISFSRGEQFF. CDR3 bases: TGTGCCATCAGTTTCAGCAGGGGTGAGCAGTTCTTC.

The chain has TRBV28 and TRBJ2-1; 7 bases align to TRBD2. CDR1 and CDR2 from the germline V gene are MDHEN and SYDVKM. The trim removed 5 bases at V and 0 bases at J, leaving 7 bases unmatched. The CDR3 has 16 amino acids. The CDR3, as DNA: TGTGCCAGCAGTCCCGGGCTAGCGGACTCCTACAATGAGCAGTTCTTC. This sequence encodes CASSPGLADSYNEQFF.

This clone has a single count. The V call is TRBV9, the J call TRBJ2-1, with TRBD1 as a possible D gene (6 bases). The germline CDR1 and CDR2 sequences are SGDLS and YYNGEE. The CDR3 spans 13 residues. The V gene lost 3 bases and the J gene lost 3 bases, with 7 bases spanning the gap. CDR3 sequence: CASSDRDYNEQFF. Written as DNA, the CDR3 is TGTGCCAGCAGCGACAGGGACTACAATGAGCAGTTCTTC.

V usage is TRBV5-1 and J usage is TRBJ1-3; D unclear. Looked up from germline, CDR1 is SGHRS and CDR2 is YFSETQ. This CDR3 is 17 amino acids long. Trimming left V 0 bases short and J 0 bases short, with 13 bases between. CDR3 in DNA: TGCGCCAGCAGCTTGGCTTTAGTAGCAAACTCTGGAAACACCATATATTTT. It encodes CASSLALVANSGNTIYF.

The CDR3 sequence: CASSIQVNYNSPLHF. The DNA for the CDR3 is TGTGCCAGCAGCATACAGGTGAACTATAATTCACCCCTCCACTTT. The V and J genes are TRBV7-2 and TRBJ1-6; TRBD1 might be the D (5 bases). This CDR3 spans 15 amino acids. Germline V lookup: CDR1 SGHTA, CDR2 FQGNSA. Trimming took 5 bases from V and 3 from J, leaving 11 bases between them. Combining the CDR3 with reference TRBV7-2 and TRBJ1-6 gives the whole variable domain GAGVSQSPSNKVTEKGKDVELRCDPISGHTALYWYRQSLGQGLEFLIYFQGNSAPDKSGLPSDRFSAERTGGSVSTLTIQRTQQEDSAVYLCASSIQVNYNSPLHFGNGTRLTVT.

This chain connects TRBV11-2 to TRBJ2-2, with 15 bases matching TRBD2. The junction had 7 bases not matched to a gene; V was cut back by 5 bases and J by 3 bases. This CDR3 comprises 18 residues. Germline loops: CDR1 SGHAT, CDR2 FQNNGV. CDR3 amino acids: CASSPGTSGGSYTGELFF. Here the CDR3 DNA reads TGTGCCAGCAGCCCCGGGACTAGCGGGGGGAGCTACACCGGGGAGCTGTTTTTT.

The rearrangement links TRBV7-9 to TRBJ1-6, with D tentatively TRBD1 (5 bases). The CDR3 is made up of 18 amino acids. With 1 base removed from V and 5 bases from J, the gap between germline ends came to 18 bases. Germline V lookup: CDR1 SEHNR, CDR2 FQNEAQ (reference sequence). The CDR3 loop reads CASSLGGVGGKDNSPLHF. CDR3 bases: TGTGCCAGCAGCTTAGGAGGTGTGGGGGGAAAGGATAATTCACCCCTCCACTTT.

The chain couples TRBV7-3 to TRBJ2-3, with 8 bases aligning to TRBD2. Unmatched junction bases numbered 17, after V lost 4 bases and J lost 14 bases. The CDR3 runs 15 residues. Germline lookup yields CDR1 SGHTA and CDR2 FQGTGA. The CDR3 loop reads CASSSGRGDGGAMYF. The CDR3 DNA reads TGTGCCAGCAGCTCCGGCCGGGGGGACGGGGGGGCCATGTATTTT.

The rearrangement joins TRBV19 to TRBJ2-1; maybe TRBD1 (6 bases). Trimming cost V 3 bases and J 16 bases, with 19 bases left between them. The CDR3 spans 13 residues. Germline assignment: CDR1 LNHDA and CDR2 SQIVND (reference sequence). The DNA of the CDR3 is TGTGCCAGTAGTATTCGGCCAGGGGATTCCCTTTTCTTC. It specifies CASSIRPGDSLFF.

In this sample, this clone turned up once. J is TRBJ1-1 and V is TRBV10-2, with D unclear. There are 15 residues in the CDR3. Germline values: CDR1 WSHSY, CDR2 SAAADI. Trimming shortened V by 1 base and J by 1 base, and 10 bases separated the two germline ends. CDR3 residues: CASSEWVPGNTEAFF. The CDR3 DNA follows: TGCGCCAGCAGTGAGTGGGTCCCGGGGAACACTGAAGCTTTCTTT.

The V gene is TRBV6-6, the J gene TRBJ1-4, with D perhaps matching TRBD1 (5 bases). Trimming shortened V by 3 bases and J by 10 bases, and 21 bases separated the two germline ends. Looked up from germline, CDR1 is MNHNY and CDR2 is SVGAGI (reference sequence). CDR3 length: 16 residues. The CDR3 region is CASSYSPPGGKAKLFF. The CDR3 DNA reads TGTGCCAGCAGTTATTCCCCCCCGGGGGGTAAGGCAAAACTGTTTTTT.

The DNA of the CDR3 is TGCGCCAGCAGCCAGGAGGGGGGACAGGATACCCTTGGCTATGGCTACACCTTC. It specifies CASSQEGGQDTLGYGYTF. V usage is TRBV4-1 and J usage is TRBJ1-2; 8 bases agree with TRBD1. The ends lost 3 bases at V and 4 bases at J; junction bases unmatched: 16. Germline lookup yields CDR1 MGHRA and CDR2 YSYEKL. CDR3 length equals 18 residues.

This rearrangement joins TRBV28 to TRBJ2-7; TRBD2 matches 9 bases. Germline V gene lookup returns CDR1 MDHEN and CDR2 SYDVKM. V lost 9 bases, J lost 5 bases, and 8 bases stayed unmatched. This CDR3 comprises 13 residues. The CDR3 is CASLKRGVDEQYF. In DNA, the CDR3 is TGTGCCAGTCTCAAGCGGGGGGTTGACGAGCAGTACTTC. Supplemented by reference TRBV28 and TRBJ2-7, the full variable domain reads DVKVTQSSRYLVKRTGEKVFLECVQDMDHENMFWYRQDPGLGLRLIYFSYDVKMKEKGDIPEGYSVSREKKERFSLILESASTNQTSMYLCASLKRGVDEQYFGPGTRLTVT.

J is TRBJ1-2 and V is TRBV16; TRBD1 matches at 8 bases. This CDR3 region has 14 residues. Trimming at V came to 2 bases and at J to 6 bases, leaving 5 bases not matched to a gene. Germline V CDR1 and CDR2: KGHSY, FQNENV. The CDR3 is CASSQQGAGDGYTF. Here the CDR3 DNA reads TGTGCCAGCAGCCAACAGGGGGCTGGAGATGGCTACACCTTC.

J is TRBJ2-7 and V is TRBV5-4; 9 nucleotides line up with TRBD1. Unmatched junction bases numbered 6, after V lost 3 bases and J lost 2 bases. Germline lookup yields CDR1 SGHNT and CDR2 YYREEE (reference sequence). The CDR3 length is 15 residues. The CDR3 DNA sequence: TGTGCCAGCAGCTCGGGGACAGGGAAGACCTACGAGCAGTACTTC. Residues: CASSSGTGKTYEQYF.

The chain employs TRBV19 and TRBJ1-1; D is possibly TRBD1 (6 bases). Germline V CDR1 and CDR2: LNHDA, SQIVND (reference sequence). There are 13 residues in the CDR3. Trimming stripped 3 bases from V and 11 bases from J, with 16 bases between. CDR3 residues: CASSIFPGAEAFF. In DNA form, the CDR3 reads TGTGCCAGTAGTATTTTCCCAGGGGCCGAGGCTTTCTTT.